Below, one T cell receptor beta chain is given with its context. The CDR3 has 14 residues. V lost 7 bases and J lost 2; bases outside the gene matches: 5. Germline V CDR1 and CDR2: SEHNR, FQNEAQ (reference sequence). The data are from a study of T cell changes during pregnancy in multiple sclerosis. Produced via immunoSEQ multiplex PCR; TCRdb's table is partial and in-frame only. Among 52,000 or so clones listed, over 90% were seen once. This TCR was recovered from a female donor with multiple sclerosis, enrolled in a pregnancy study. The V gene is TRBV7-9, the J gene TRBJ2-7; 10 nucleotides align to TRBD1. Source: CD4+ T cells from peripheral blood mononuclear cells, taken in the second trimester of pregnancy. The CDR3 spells CASTETGGAYEQYF. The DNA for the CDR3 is TGTGCCAGCACCGAGACAGGGGGCGCCTACGAGCAGTACTTC. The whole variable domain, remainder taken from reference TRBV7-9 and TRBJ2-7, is DTGVSQNPRHKITKRGQNVTFRCDPISEHNRLYWYRQTLGQGPEFLTYFQNEAQLEKSRLLSDRFSAERPKGSFSTLEIQRTEQGDSAMYLCASTETGGAYEQYFGPGTRLTVT.